These 24 T cell receptor beta chains share one sample of origin, sequenced in a study of beta chain features in type 1 diabetes. No antigens are known for them. Sequenced material consisted of expressed TCRB transcripts (all of the isolated RNA was reverse transcribed). TCRdb's copy holds only in-frame clones and misses some; the assay was immunoSEQ multiplex PCR. The data hold more than 300,000 clones, with roughly 8.8% observed a single time. General observations from the study: Patients with Type 1 diabetes showed moderately but significantly shorter TCRB CDR3s in all four CD4+ subsets.

The source material was central memory CD4+ T cells from blood. The receptors come from a young man with type 1 diabetes.

There are a few counts of this clone. Here the CDR3 DNA reads TGTGCCAGCAGCACATCACACTCCTACGAGCAGTACTTC. Protein sequence: CASSTSHSYEQYF. This sequence joins TRBV9 and TRBJ2-7; D remains unclear. Germline V gives CDR1 SGDLS, CDR2 YYNGEE. The CDR3 has 13 amino acids. V lost 4 bases, J lost 0 bases, and 8 bases lay in between.

The V call is TRBV7-2, the J call TRBJ2-5; perhaps TRBD2 as D (5 bases). The CDR3 sequence is 14 residues long. V lost 1 base, J lost 5 bases, and 11 bases lay in between. Germline CDR1 is SGHTA and CDR2 is FQGNSA. In nucleotides, the CDR3 is TGTGCCAGCAGCTTAGGGGCTAGCCACGAGACCCAGTACTTC. The encoded protein is CASSLGASHETQYF.

This clone occurred a few times. The chain carries TRBV7-9 and TRBJ2-1, with D possibly matching TRBD1 (6 bases). This CDR3 is built from 14 residues. With 5 bases removed from V and 8 bases from J, the gap between germline ends came to 16 bases. CDR1 is SEHNR and CDR2 is FQNEAQ in the germline V gene (reference sequence). CDR3 in amino acids: CASSLNGGGDEQFF. CDR3 in DNA: TGTGCCAGCAGCCTGAATGGGGGCGGCGATGAGCAGTTCTTC.

This clone was seen more than once but under ten times. The chain carries TRBV20-1 and TRBJ2-5; weak D call: TRBD2 (5 bases). Germline assignment: CDR1 DFQATT and CDR2 SNEGSKA (reference sequence). The CDR3 is 11 residues long. Trimming left V 7 bases short and J 3 bases short, with 9 bases between. CDR3: CSGTAKETQYF. In DNA form, the CDR3 reads TGCAGTGGGACTGCGAAAGAGACCCAGTACTTC.

The chain uses TRBV20-1 and TRBJ2-5; D gene unclear. Germline assignment: CDR1 DFQATT and CDR2 SNEGSKA (reference sequence). Trimming left V 2 bases short and J 0 bases short, with 1 base between. The CDR3 totals 11 residues. CDR3 bases: TGCAGTGCTAGACACCAAGAGACCCAGTACTTC. Translated, it gives CSARHQETQYF.

The rearrangement uses TRBV7-2 and TRBJ2-3; D is perhaps TRBD1 or TRBD2 (5 bases each). The CDR3 runs to 13 residues. Germline assignment: CDR1 SGHTA and CDR2 FQGNSA. Between the trimmed V and J ends, which lost 7 bases and 5 bases, there was a span of 13 bases. The CDR3 region is CASNRGQGDTQYF. As DNA, the CDR3 is TGTGCCAGCAATCGGGGCCAGGGAGATACGCAGTATTTT.

This clone occurred a few times. V gene TRBV15 combines with J gene TRBJ2-3, with D maybe TRBD1 (5 bases). Germline V gene data show CDR1 as LNHNV and CDR2 as YYDKDF (reference sequence). The CDR3 spans 13 residues. Trimming took 0 bases from V and 4 from J, leaving 5 bases between them. CDR3: CATSREGPDTQYF. CDR3 coding DNA: TGTGCCACCAGCAGAGAGGGGCCAGATACGCAGTATTTT.

V usage is TRBV5-6 and J usage is TRBJ1-1, with D hard to call. Trimming shortened V by 1 base and J by 1 base, and 8 bases separated the two germline ends. This CDR3 contains 14 residues. The germline V gene has CDR1 SGHDT and CDR2 YYEEEE. CDR3 nucleotides: TGTGCCAGCAGCTTGATGGGCCAGAACACTGAAGCTTTCTTT. Protein product: CASSLMGQNTEAFF. Supplemented by reference TRBV5-6 and TRBJ1-1, the full variable domain reads DAGVTQSPTHLIKTRGQQVTLRCSPKSGHDTVSWYQQALGQGPQFIFQYYEEEERQRGNFPDRFSGHQFPNYSSELNVNALLLGDSALYLCASSLMGQNTEAFFGQGTRLTVV.

This clone was detected only a few times. This chain connects TRBV13 to TRBJ1-6, with D maybe TRBD1 (5 bases). Trimming left V 4 bases short and J 9 bases short, with 19 bases between. This CDR3 region has 16 residues. CDR1 and CDR2 from the germline V gene are PRHDT and FYEKMQ (reference sequence). CDR3 nucleotides: TGTGCCAGCAGCTACGGGGCCTCCCGGGACGGTTCACCCCTCCACTTT. This codes for CASSYGASRDGSPLHF.

This clone has more than one count but fewer than ten. The gene calls are TRBV20-1 and TRBJ1-2, with a weak D call TRBD1 (6 bases). Trimming took 6 bases from V and 11 from J, leaving 16 bases between them. Per the germline V gene, CDR1 is DFQATT and CDR2 is SNEGSKA (reference sequence). CDR3 length equals 11 residues. Here the CDR3 reads CSAGPDRAYTF. The DNA for the CDR3 is TGCAGTGCCGGACCGGACAGAGCATACACCTTC.

This clone was seen many times. This chain links TRBV7-2 with TRBJ2-1; possibly TRBD1 for D (5 bases). The CDR3 has 15 residues. Germline V CDR1 and CDR2: SGHTA, FQGNSA. With 2 bases removed from V and 0 bases from J, the gap between germline ends came to 8 bases. The CDR3 region has the DNA TGTGCCAGCAGCTTAATAGGGGACTCCTACAATGAGCAGTTCTTC. This sequence encodes CASSLIGDSYNEQFF. Combining the CDR3 with reference TRBV7-2 and TRBJ2-1 gives the whole variable domain GAGVSQSPSNKVTEKGKDVELRCDPISGHTALYWYRQSLGQGLEFLIYFQGNSAPDKSGLPSDRFSAERTGGSVSTLTIQRTQQEDSAVYLCASSLIGDSYNEQFFGPGTRLTVL.

CDR3 region: CASSLYTGRGTDTQYF. The CDR3 coding sequence is TGTGCCAGCAGCTTATATACGGGGAGAGGCACAGATACGCAGTATTTT. The chain combines TRBV7-9 with TRBJ2-3; TRBD2 is a possible D gene (5 bases). CDR1 SEHNR and CDR2 FQNEAQ come from the germline V gene (reference sequence). The CDR3 has 16 residues. Deletions cut 2 bases from V and 1 base from J, with 13 bases between.

This chain joins TRBV6-6 and TRBJ2-5; D gene ambiguous. The V end lost 4 bases, the J end lost 4 bases, and 10 bases lay between the germline ends. The CDR3 consists of 13 residues. Germline V gene lookup returns CDR1 MNHNY and CDR2 SVGAGI (reference sequence). CDR3 coding DNA: TGTGCCAGCAGTTTTCGAAATGGAGAGACCCAGTACTTC. It specifies CASSFRNGETQYF.

This chain links TRBV6-5 with TRBJ2-5; possibly TRBD1 for D (5 bases). This CDR3 has 15 amino acids. V was cut by 4 bases and J by 2 bases, with 14 bases left in between. Germline V CDR1 and CDR2: MNHEY, SVGAGI. Here the CDR3 DNA reads TGTGCCAGCAGTTTGGGGCTATCCGGACAAGAGACCCAGTACTTC. As protein: CASSLGLSGQETQYF.

The rearrangement uses TRBV18 and TRBJ1-5; D is unresolved. The germline V gene has CDR1 KGHSH and CDR2 LQKENI. The ends were cut back, 2 bases at V and 1 base at J, with 6 bases in the middle. CDR3 length equals 14 residues. CDR3: CASSPVRSNQPQHF. The CDR3 region has the DNA TGTGCCAGCTCACCAGTCAGAAGCAATCAGCCCCAGCATTTT.

The chain carries TRBV25-1 and TRBJ1-1, with D unclear. Trimming stripped 0 bases from V and 8 bases from J, with 10 bases between. CDR3 length: 13 amino acids. CDR1 is MGHDK and CDR2 is SYGVNS in the germline V gene. The DNA of the CDR3 is TGTGCCAGCAGTGAATATGGAGCGGAAGAAGCTTTCTTT. It encodes CASSEYGAEEAFF. Filled out from reference TRBV25-1 and TRBJ1-1, the complete variable domain reads EADIYQTPRYLVIGTGKKITLECSQTMGHDKMYWYQQDPGMELHLIHYSYGVNSTEKGDLSSESTVSRIRTEHFPLTLESARPSHTSQYLCASSEYGAEEAFFGQGTRLTVV.

In its sample, this clone was seen a few times. The sample has other DNA sequences that encode this CDR3 too. The chain carries TRBV2 and TRBJ1-5; no clear D. Germline V gives CDR1 SNHLY, CDR2 FYNNEI. Trimming left V 1 base short and J 0 bases short, with 7 bases between. The CDR3 runs 15 residues. CDR3 sequence reads: CASSEGGNSNQPQHF. The CDR3 DNA follows: TGTGCCAGCAGTGAAGGAGGGAATAGCAATCAGCCCCAGCATTTT.

The rearrangement links TRBV9 to TRBJ2-3; tentative D call: TRBD1 (5 bases). CDR1 is SGDLS, CDR2 YYNGEE, per germline. Trimming left V 0 bases short and J 0 bases short, with 11 bases between. The CDR3 is 16 amino acids. The CDR3 reads CASSVGVQGSTDTQYF. The CDR3 DNA is TGTGCCAGCAGCGTAGGAGTGCAGGGCAGCACAGATACGCAGTATTTT.

The V and J genes are TRBV7-7 and TRBJ2-7; D unresolved. The CDR3 has 13 amino acids. The germline V gene has CDR1 SSHAT and CDR2 FNYEAQ (reference sequence). V lost 3 bases and J lost 5, with 11 bases in between. CDR3 sequence reads: CASSLELGNEQYF. The CDR3 DNA follows: TGTGCCAGCAGCTTGGAGCTCGGAAACGAGCAGTACTTC. Based on the CDR3 plus reference TRBV7-7 and TRBJ2-7, the full variable domain is GAGVSQSPRYKVTKRGQDVTLRCDPISSHATLYWYQQALGQGPEFLTYFNYEAQPDKSGLPSDRFSAERPEGSISTLTIQRTEQRDSAMYRCASSLELGNEQYFGPGTRLTVT.

This clone was detected only a few times. The chain has TRBV2 and TRBJ2-5; 10 nucleotides match TRBD2. The germline CDR1 and CDR2 sequences are SNHLY and FYNNEI. The CDR3 has 14 residues. Unmatched junction bases numbered 1, after V lost 4 bases and J lost 2 bases. The CDR3 protein is CASSGTSGQETQYF. CDR3 sequence (DNA): TGTGCCAGCAGTGGGACTAGCGGTCAAGAGACCCAGTACTTC.

This clone has only a few counts. The rearrangement joins TRBV4-1 to TRBJ1-2; tentatively, D is TRBD1 (5 bases). V lost 4 bases to trimming and J lost 7 bases, with 19 bases between them. The CDR3 is made up of 15 amino acids. CDR1 MGHRA and CDR2 YSYEKL come from the germline V gene. CDR3 loop: CASSPLGGLVSGYTF. For the CDR3, the DNA is TGCGCCAGCAGCCCCCTGGGGGGTCTAGTGAGTGGCTACACCTTC.

In the case of this clone: Being one base from a much bigger clone, this may be a read error. Other DNA sequences of this sample code for an identical CDR3. V and J are TRBV6-6 and TRBJ2-3, with D tentatively TRBD1 (5 bases). Germline CDR1 reads MNHNY; CDR2 reads SVGAGI (reference sequence). V shed 0 bases and J shed 0 bases, with 10 bases lying between them. The CDR3 spans 16 residues. The CDR3 here is CASSYSGRTSTDTQYF. CDR3 nucleotide sequence: TGTGCCAGCAGTTACTCGGGGCGAACTAGCACAGATACGCAGTATTTT.

This clone was seen only a few times. The rearrangement joins TRBV29-1 to TRBJ1-4; D perhaps matches TRBD1 (5 bases). Trimming stripped 4 bases from V and 2 bases from J, with 11 bases between. The CDR3 has 14 residues. Germline V gene data show CDR1 as SQVTM and CDR2 as ANQGSEA. The CDR3 is CSVVGDATNEKLFF. CDR3 bases: TGCAGCGTTGTGGGGGATGCGACTAATGAAAAACTGTTTTTT.

The chain is built from TRBV30 and TRBJ2-7, with TRBD2 matching over 9 bases. CDR3 size: 14 residues. V lost 3 bases and J lost 3; bases outside the gene matches: 6. Germline values: CDR1 GTSNPN, CDR2 SVGIG (reference sequence). The CDR3 DNA follows: TGTGCCTGGAGGGGATTAGCGGGGGTCTACGAGCAGTACTTC. This gives the protein CAWRGLAGVYEQYF.